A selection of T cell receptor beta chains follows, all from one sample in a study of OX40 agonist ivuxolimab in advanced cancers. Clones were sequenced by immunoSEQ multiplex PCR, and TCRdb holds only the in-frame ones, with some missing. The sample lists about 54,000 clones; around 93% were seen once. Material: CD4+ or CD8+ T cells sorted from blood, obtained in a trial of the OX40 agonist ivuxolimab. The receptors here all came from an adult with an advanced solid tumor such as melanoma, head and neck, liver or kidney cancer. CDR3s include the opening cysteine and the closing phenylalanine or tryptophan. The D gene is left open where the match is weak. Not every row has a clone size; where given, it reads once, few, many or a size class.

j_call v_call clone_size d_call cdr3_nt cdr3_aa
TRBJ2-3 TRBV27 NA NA TGTGCCAGCAGTTGGGGGGACGGGTCAGATACGCAGTATTTT CASSWGDGSDTQYF
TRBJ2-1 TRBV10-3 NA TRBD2 TGTGCCATCAGTCTGGGACTAGCGGGAGGGCCCGGGGAGCAGTTCTTC CAISLGLAGGPGEQFF
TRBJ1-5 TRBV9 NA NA TGTGCCAGCAGCCTATCCGGGGGAGGGCAGCCCCAGCATTTT CASSLSGGGQPQHF
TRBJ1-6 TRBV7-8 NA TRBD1 TGTGCCAGCAGCCCGGGACAGGGTAGGAATTCACCCCTCCACTTT CASSPGQGRNSPLHF
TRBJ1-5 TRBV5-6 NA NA TGTGCCAGCAGCTTGTGGGGCGCTGGGCCCCAGCATTTT CASSLWGAGPQHF
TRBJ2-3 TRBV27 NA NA TGTGCCAGCAGTTTAATTGGCGGGACAGATACGCAGTATTTT CASSLIGGTDTQYF
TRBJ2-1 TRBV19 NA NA TGTGCCAGTAGTTACGACAGTTACAATGAGCAGTTCTTC CASSYDSYNEQFF
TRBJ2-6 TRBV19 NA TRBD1 TGTGCCAGTAGTATTGTGGACAGGGGGCGGGCTGGGGCCAACGTCCTGACTTTC CASSIVDRGRAGANVLTF
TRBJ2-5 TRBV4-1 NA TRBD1 TGCGCCAGCAGCCAGTGGACCAGGGGGGAGACCCAGTACTTC CASSQWTRGETQYF
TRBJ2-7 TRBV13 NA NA TGTGCCAGCAGCTTAGGGGGGCTCGAGCAGTACTTC CASSLGGLEQYF
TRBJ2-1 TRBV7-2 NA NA TGTGCCAGCAGTCTTGGGTATGGAAGGTCCTACAATGAGCAGTTCTTC CASSLGYGRSYNEQFF
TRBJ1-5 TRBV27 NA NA TGTGCCAGCAGTTTGCACTTGGGGGAAGGTCAGCCCCAGCATTTT CASSLHLGEGQPQHF
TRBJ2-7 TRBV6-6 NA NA TGTGCCAGCAGTTTGCTGGAGGGGATGAGCGAGCAGTACTTC CASSLLEGMSEQYF
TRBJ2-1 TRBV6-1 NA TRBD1 TGTGCCAGCAGTGAGTGGACAGGGGGCTACAATGAGCAGTTCTTC CASSEWTGGYNEQFF
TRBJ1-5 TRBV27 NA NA TGTGCCAGCAGTTTATCGGGCAGGGATGGACCCCAGCATTTT CASSLSGRDGPQHF
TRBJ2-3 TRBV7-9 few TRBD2 TGTGCCAGCAGCTTATGGCGGGGGAGCACAGATACGCAGTATTTT CASSLWRGSTDTQYF
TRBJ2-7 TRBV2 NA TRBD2 TGTGCCAGCAGTGCGGTTTTCCTAGCGGGAGGATACGAGCAGTACTTC CASSAVFLAGGYEQYF
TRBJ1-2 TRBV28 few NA TGTGCCAGCAGTTCCCCGGGACGAACTAACTATGGCTACACCTTC CASSSPGRTNYGYTF
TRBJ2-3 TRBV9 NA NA TGTGCCAGCAGCGTAGTGTGCAGAATTATTAGCACAGATACGCAGTATTTT CASSVVCRIISTDTQYF
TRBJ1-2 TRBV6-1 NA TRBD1 TGTGCCAGCAGTGAAGGGACAGGGGATGGCTACACCTTC CASSEGTGDGYTF
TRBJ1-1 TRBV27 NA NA TGTGCCAGCAGTTTATACGGAGATATGAACACTGAAGCTTTCTTT CASSLYGDMNTEAFF
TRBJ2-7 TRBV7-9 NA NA TGTGCCAGCGGGAAACAGGGTAATCCCTACGAGCAGTACTTC CASGKQGNPYEQYF
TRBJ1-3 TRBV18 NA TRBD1 TGTGCCAGCTCACCTCCAGACAGGGGCGCCTACTCTGGAAACACCATATATTTT CASSPPDRGAYSGNTIYF
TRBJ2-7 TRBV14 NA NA TGTGCCAGCAGCCAAGGTCTTAACGAGCAGTACTTC CASSQGLNEQYF
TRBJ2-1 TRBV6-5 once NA TGTGCCAGCAGTTACGTTATGGGCAATGAGCAGTTCTTC CASSYVMGNEQFF
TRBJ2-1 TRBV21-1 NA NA TGTGCCAGCAGCAAAGCTGGGGACAAAAATGAGCAGTTCTTC CASSKAGDKNEQFF
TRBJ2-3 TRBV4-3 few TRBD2 TGCGCCAGCAGCCAAGATTCTAGCGGGAGGAGCGGCGCAGATACGCAGTATTTT CASSQDSSGRSGADTQYF
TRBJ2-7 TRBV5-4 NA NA TGTGCCAGCAGCGGCAGGGACGAGCAGTACTTC CASSGRDEQYF
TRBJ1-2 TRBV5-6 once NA TGTGCCAGCAGCTTCCAGGGCGGTACGTTATTCTATGGCTACACCTTC CASSFQGGTLFYGYTF
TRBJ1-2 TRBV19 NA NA TGTGCCGCGTGGGGCGCCTATGGCTACACCTTC CAAWGAYGYTF
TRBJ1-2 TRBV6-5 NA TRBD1 TGTGCCAGCAGTTGGGGAGACAGGGACTATGGCTACACCTTC CASSWGDRDYGYTF
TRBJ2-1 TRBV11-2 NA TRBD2 TGTGCCAGCAGCTCCGGACTAGCGGGAGGTGGGATCAATGAGCAGTTCTTC CASSSGLAGGGINEQFF
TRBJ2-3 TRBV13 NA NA TGTGCCAGCAGCTTAGACGGCCCCACAGATACGCAGTATTTT CASSLDGPTDTQYF
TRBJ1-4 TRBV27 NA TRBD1 TGTGCCAGTCAAGCCGGGACAGGGGTTGAAAAACTGTTTTTT CASQAGTGVEKLFF
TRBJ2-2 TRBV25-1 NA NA TGTGCCAGCAGTGAATTTGTCGGGACAGGGGAGCTGTTTTTT CASSEFVGTGELFF
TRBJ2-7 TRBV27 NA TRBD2 TGTGCCAGCAGTATGAACCCGGGAGGGAACGAGCAGTACTTC CASSMNPGGNEQYF
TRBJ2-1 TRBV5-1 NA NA TGCGCCAGCAGCTTGGGGGCAGTTGAGCAGTTCTTC CASSLGAVEQFF
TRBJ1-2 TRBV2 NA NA TGTGCCAGCAGTGGCCCGCGAGGTACAGGAGCTAACTATGGCTACACCTTC CASSGPRGTGANYGYTF
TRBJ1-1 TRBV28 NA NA TGTGCCAGCAGTTTAGGCCGGACTGAAGCTTTCTTT CASSLGRTEAFF
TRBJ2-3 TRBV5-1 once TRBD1 TGCGCCAGCAGCTCAGCACAAGACAGGGTTCCCTACACAGATACGCAGTATTTT CASSSAQDRVPYTDTQYF
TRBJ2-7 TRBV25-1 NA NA TGTGCCAGCAGTGAAACAGCCTACGAGCAGTACTTC CASSETAYEQYF
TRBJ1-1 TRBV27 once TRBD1 TGTGCCAGCAAGGGACAGGGTGTCACTGAAGCTTTCTTT CASKGQGVTEAFF
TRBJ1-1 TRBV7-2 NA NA TGTGCCAGCAGCTTAGCAAAACAGGCTGGAACTGAAGCTTTCTTT CASSLAKQAGTEAFF
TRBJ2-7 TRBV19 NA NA TGTGCCAGTAGTACCGCGGACGGGACCTACGAGCAGTACTTC CASSTADGTYEQYF
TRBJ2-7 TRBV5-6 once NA TGTGCCAGCAGCTATAGCGGCGAGCAGTACTTC CASSYSGEQYF
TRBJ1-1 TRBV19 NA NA TGTGCCAGTACCACCGGAGGCACTGAAGCTTTCTTT CASTTGGTEAFF
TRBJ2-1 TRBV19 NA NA TGTGCCAGTAGTACCTACGGAGGGCCCTACAATGAGCAGTTCTTC CASSTYGGPYNEQFF
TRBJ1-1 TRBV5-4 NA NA TGTGCCAGCACCGAGTGGGGGGCTGTCACTGAAGCTTTCTTT CASTEWGAVTEAFF
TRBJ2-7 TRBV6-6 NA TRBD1 TGTGCCAGCAGTTACGGACAGGGATCCTACGAGCAGTACTTC CASSYGQGSYEQYF
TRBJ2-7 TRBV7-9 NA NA TGTGCCAGCAGCGCTCAAGGAAACGAGCAGTACTTC CASSAQGNEQYF
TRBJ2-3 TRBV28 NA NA TGTGCCAGCACCCCTGAGTGGGGCCAGCACTTCACAGATACGCAGTATTTT CASTPEWGQHFTDTQYF
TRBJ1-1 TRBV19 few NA TGTGCCAGTAGTATGGCACAGCTGAACACTGAAGCTTTCTTT CASSMAQLNTEAFF
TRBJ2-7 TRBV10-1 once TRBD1 TGCGCCAGCAGGACCGGGACAGAACCATACGAGCAGTACTTC CASRTGTEPYEQYF
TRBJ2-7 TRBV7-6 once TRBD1 TGTGCCAGCAGCTATGCCGGGACAGGAGGCTACGAGCAGTACTTC CASSYAGTGGYEQYF
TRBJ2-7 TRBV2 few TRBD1 TGTGCTGGGCGACAGGGGGCCCCCTACGAGCAGTACTTC CAGRQGAPYEQYF
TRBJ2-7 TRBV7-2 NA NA TGTGCCAGCAGCTTACTTGCGAGCTCCTACGAGCAGTACTTC CASSLLASSYEQYF
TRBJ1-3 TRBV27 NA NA TGTGCCAGCAGTTCCGATTGGGGGACTGCTGGAAACACCATATATTTT CASSSDWGTAGNTIYF